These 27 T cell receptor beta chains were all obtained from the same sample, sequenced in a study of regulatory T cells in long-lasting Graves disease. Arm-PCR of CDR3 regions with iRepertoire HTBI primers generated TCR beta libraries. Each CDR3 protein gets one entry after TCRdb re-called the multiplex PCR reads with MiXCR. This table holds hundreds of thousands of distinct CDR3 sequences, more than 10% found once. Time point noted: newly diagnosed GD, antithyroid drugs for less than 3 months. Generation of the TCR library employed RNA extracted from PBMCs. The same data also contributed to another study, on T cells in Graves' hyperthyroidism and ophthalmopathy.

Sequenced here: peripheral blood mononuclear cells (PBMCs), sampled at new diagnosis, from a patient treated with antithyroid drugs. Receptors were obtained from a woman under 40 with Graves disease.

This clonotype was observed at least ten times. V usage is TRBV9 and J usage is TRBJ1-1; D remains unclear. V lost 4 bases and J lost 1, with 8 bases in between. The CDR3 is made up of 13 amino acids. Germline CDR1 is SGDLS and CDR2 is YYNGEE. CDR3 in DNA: TGTGCCAGCAGCACCAGGACGAACACTGAAGCTTTCTTT. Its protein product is CASSTRTNTEAFF.

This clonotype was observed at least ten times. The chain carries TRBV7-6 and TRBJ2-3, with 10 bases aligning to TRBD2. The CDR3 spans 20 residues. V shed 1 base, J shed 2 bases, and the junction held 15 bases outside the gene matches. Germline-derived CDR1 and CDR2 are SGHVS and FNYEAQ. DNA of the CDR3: TGTGCCAGCAGCTTAGTAGACTCTTTGGGGGGACTAGCGTCCACAGATACGCAGTATTTT. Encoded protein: CASSLVDSLGGLASTDTQYF.

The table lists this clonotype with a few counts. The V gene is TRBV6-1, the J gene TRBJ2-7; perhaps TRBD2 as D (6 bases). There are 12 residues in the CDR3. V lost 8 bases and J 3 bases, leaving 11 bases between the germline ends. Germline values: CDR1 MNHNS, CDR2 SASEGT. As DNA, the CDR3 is TGTGCCAGCTGTACCGGGGGCTACGAGCAGTACTTC. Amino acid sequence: CASCTGGYEQYF.

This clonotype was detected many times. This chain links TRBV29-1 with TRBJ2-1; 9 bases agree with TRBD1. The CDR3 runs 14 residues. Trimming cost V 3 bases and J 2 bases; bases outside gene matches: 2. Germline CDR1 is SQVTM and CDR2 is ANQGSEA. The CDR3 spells CSVDRQGAYNEQFF. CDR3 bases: TGCAGCGTTGACCGACAGGGGGCCTACAATGAGCAGTTCTTC.

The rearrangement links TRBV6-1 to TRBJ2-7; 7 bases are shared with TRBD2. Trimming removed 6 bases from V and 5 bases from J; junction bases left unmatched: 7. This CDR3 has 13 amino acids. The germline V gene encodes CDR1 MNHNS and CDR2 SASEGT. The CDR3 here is CASRPSSGDEQYF. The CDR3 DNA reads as TGTGCCAGCAGACCCTCTAGCGGAGACGAGCAGTACTTC.

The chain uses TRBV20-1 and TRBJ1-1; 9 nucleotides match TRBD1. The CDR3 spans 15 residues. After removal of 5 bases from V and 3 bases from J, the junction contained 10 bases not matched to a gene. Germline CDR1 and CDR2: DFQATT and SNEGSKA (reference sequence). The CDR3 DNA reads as TGCAGTGCTTTGGACAGGGGTATTTCCCACACTGAAGCTTTCTTT. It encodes CSALDRGISHTEAFF.

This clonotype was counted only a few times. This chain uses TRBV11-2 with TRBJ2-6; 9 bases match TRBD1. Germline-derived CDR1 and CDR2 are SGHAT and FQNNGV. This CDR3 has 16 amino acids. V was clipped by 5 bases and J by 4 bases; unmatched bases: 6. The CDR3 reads CASSHRQGDGANVLTF. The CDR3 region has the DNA TGTGCCAGCAGCCACCGACAGGGGGACGGGGCCAACGTCCTGACTTTC.

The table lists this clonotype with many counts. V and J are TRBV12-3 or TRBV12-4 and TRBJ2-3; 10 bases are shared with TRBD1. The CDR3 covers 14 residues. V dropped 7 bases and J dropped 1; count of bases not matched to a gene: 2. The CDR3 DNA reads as TGTGCCAGCACCGGACAGGGGGGCACAGATACGCAGTATTTT. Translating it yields CASTGQGGTDTQYF.

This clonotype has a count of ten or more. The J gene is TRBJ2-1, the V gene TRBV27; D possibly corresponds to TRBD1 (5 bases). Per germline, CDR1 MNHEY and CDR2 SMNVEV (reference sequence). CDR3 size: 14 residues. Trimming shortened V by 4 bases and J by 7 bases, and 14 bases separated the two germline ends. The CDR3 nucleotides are TGTGCCAGCAGTTCCGGACATCTTCGGAATGAGCAGTTCTTC. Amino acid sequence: CASSSGHLRNEQFF.

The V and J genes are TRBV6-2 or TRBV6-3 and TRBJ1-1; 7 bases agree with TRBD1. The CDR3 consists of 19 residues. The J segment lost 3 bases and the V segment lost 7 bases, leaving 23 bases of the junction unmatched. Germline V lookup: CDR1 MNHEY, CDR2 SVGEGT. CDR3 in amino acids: CASIPPPGARGLGYTEAFF. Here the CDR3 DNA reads TGTGCCAGCATACCTCCCCCGGGTGCGAGGGGGCTTGGGTACACTGAAGCTTTCTTT.

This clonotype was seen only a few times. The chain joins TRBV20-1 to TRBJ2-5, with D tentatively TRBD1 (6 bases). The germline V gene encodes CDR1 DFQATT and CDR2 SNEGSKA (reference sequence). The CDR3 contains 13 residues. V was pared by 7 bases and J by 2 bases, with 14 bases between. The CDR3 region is CSGPRDTQETQYF. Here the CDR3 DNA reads TGCAGTGGCCCCAGGGACACACAAGAGACCCAGTACTTC.

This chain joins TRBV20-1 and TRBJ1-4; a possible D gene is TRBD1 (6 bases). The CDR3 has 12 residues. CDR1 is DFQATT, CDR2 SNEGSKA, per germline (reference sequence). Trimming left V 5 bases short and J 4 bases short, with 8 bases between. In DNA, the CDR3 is TGCAGTGCTGGGGGCCTTAATGAAAAACTGTTTTTT. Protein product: CSAGGLNEKLFF.

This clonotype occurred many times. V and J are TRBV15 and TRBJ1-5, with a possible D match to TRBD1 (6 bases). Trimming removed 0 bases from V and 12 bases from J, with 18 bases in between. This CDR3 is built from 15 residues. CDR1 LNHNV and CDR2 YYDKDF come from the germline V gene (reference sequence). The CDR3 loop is CATSRDGGTLSGQHF. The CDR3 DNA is TGTGCCACCAGCAGAGATGGGGGCACGTTAAGCGGCCAGCATTTT.

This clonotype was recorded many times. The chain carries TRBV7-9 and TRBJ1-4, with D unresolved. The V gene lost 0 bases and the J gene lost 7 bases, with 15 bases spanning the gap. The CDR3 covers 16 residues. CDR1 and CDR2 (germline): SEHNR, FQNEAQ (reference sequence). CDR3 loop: CASSLAFRGGGEKLFF. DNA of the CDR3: TGTGCCAGCAGCTTAGCGTTTCGGGGTGGAGGTGAAAAACTGTTTTTT. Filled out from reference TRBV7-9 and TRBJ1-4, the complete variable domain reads DTGVSQNPRHKITKRGQNVTFRCDPISEHNRLYWYRQTLGQGPEFLTYFQNEAQLEKSRLLSDRFSAERPKGSFSTLEIQRTEQGDSAMYLCASSLAFRGGGEKLFFGSGTQLSVL.

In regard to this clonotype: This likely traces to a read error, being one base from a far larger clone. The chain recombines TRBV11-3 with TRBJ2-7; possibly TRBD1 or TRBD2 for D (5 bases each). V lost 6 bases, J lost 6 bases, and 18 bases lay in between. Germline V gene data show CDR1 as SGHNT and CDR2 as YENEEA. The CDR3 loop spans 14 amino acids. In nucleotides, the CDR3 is TGTGCCAGCAGTTCCGGGTCTGGGGGTACCGAGCAGTACTTC. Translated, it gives CASSSGSGGTEQYF.

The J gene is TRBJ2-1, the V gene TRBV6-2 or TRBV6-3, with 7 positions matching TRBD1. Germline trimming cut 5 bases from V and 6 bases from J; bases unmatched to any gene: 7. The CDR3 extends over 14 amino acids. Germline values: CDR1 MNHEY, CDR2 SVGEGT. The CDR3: CASSSRPGGNEQFF. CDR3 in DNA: TGTGCCAGCAGTAGCCGGCCAGGGGGCAATGAGCAGTTCTTC.

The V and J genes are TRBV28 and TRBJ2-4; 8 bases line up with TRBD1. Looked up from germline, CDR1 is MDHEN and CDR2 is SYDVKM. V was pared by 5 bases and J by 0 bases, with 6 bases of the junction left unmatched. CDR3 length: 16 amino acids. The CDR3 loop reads CASSLGTGVAKNIQYF. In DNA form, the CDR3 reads TGTGCCAGCAGTCTAGGGACAGGCGTAGCCAAAAACATTCAGTACTTC.

As DNA, the CDR3 is TGCGCCAGCAGCCCAGGGACAGGGGAATCCTACGAGCAGTACTTC. This gives the protein CASSPGTGESYEQYF. This rearrangement joins TRBV5-1 to TRBJ2-7; 10 bases are shared with TRBD1. Per the germline V gene, CDR1 is SGHRS and CDR2 is YFSETQ. CDR3 size: 15 residues. The V segment lost 4 bases and the J segment 1 base; nucleotides outside the gene matches: 5. Together with reference TRBV5-1 and TRBJ2-7, the CDR3 gives the full variable domain: KAGVTQTPRYLIKTRGQQVTLSCSPISGHRSVSWYQQTPGQGLQFLFEYFSETQRNKGNFPGRFSGRQFSNSRSEMNVSTLELGDSALYLCASSPGTGESYEQYFGPGTRLTVT.

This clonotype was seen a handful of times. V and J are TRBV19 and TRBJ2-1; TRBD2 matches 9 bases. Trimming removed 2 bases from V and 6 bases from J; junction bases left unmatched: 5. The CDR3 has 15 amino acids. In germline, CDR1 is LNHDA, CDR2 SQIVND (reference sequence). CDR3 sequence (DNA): TGTGCCAGTAGTATATTAGCGGGAGCCCCCAATGAGCAGTTCTTC. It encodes CASSILAGAPNEQFF.

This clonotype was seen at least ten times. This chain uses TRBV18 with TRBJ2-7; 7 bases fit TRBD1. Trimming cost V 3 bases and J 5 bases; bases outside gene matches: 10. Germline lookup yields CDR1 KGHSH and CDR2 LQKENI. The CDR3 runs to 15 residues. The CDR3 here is CASSPDEGARDEQYF. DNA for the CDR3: TGTGCCAGCTCACCTGACGAGGGGGCTCGCGACGAGCAGTACTTC.

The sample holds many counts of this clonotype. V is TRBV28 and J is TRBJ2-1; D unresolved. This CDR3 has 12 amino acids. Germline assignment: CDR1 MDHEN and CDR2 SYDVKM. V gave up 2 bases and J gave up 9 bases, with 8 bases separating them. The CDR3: CASSLRRFEQFF. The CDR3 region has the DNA TGTGCCAGCAGTTTACGTCGATTTGAGCAGTTCTTC. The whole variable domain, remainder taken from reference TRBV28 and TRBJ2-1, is DVKVTQSSRYLVKRTGEKVFLECVQDMDHENMFWYRQDPGLGLRLIYFSYDVKMKEKGDIPEGYSVSREKKERFSLILESASTNQTSMYLCASSLRRFEQFFGPGTRLTVL.

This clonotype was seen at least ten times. The CDR3 sequence is CAISEGTYNQPQHF. For the CDR3, the DNA is TGTGCCATCAGTGAGGGGACCTACAATCAGCCCCAGCATTTT. The rearrangement uses TRBV10-3 and TRBJ1-5, with D possibly matching TRBD1 (5 bases). The CDR3 totals 14 residues. Between the trimmed V and J ends, which lost 2 bases and 3 bases, there was a span of 8 bases. Per the germline V gene, CDR1 is ENHRY and CDR2 is SYGVKD.

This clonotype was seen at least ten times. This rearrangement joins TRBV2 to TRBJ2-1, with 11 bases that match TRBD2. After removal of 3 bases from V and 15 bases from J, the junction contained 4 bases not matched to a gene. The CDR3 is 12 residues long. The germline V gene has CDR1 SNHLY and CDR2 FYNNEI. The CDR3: CASSDSGRVVFF. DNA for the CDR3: TGTGCCAGCAGTGATAGCGGGAGGGTTGTGTTCTTC. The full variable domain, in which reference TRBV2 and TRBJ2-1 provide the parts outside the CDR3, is EPEVTQTPSHQVTQMGQEVILRCVPISNHLYFYWYRQILGQKVEFLVSFYNNEISEKSEIFDDQFSVERPDGSNFTLKIRSTKLEDSAMYFCASSDSGRVVFFGPGTRLTVL.

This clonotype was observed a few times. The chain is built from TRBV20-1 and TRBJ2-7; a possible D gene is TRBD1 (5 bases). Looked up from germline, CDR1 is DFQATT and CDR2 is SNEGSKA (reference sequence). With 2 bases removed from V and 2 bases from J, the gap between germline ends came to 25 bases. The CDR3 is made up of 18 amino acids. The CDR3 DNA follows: TGCAGTGCTAGACCTGGCCGCAGGGTGCGAAAAGGCCCCTACGAGCAGTACTTC. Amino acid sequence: CSARPGRRVRKGPYEQYF.

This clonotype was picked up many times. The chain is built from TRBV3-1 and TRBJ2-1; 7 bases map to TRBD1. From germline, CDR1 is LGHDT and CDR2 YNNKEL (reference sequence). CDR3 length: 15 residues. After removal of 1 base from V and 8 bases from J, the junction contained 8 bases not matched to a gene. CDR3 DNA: TGTGCCAGCAGCCAAGTGGACAGGTCATTGGATGAGCAGTTCTTC. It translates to CASSQVDRSLDEQFF.

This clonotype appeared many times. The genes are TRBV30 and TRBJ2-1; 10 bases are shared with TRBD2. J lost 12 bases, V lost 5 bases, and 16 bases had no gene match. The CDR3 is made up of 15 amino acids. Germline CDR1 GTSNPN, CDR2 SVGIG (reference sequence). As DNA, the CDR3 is TGTGCCTGGGGTACCGGGACTAGCGTAGGTTCGGGGCAGTTCTTC. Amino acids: CAWGTGTSVGSGQFF.

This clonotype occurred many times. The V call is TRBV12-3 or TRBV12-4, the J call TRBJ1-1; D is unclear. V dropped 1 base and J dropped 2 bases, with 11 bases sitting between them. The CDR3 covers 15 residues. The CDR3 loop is CASSLVAGLNTEAFF. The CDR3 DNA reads TGTGCCAGCAGTTTAGTTGCAGGTCTTAACACTGAAGCTTTCTTT.